A selection of T cell receptor beta chains follows, all from one sample in a study of response to subunit inactivated influenza vaccine. TCRdb ran MiXCR on the RT-PCR reads and lists one entry per CDR3 protein. The sample carries approximately 730,000 distinct CDR3 sequences, about 15% recorded once. The material sequenced was PBMCs from blood, taken about 14 days before vaccination. These receptors were obtained from a man aged 45-65 years who received an inactivated influenza vaccine. CDR3s include the opening cysteine and the closing phenylalanine or tryptophan. D genes are given only for firm matches. Clone size is not always given. Where it is, it says once, few, many or a class for expanded clones.

d_gene: NA; j_gene: TRBJ2-2; v_gene: TRBV18; abundance: few; len: 16; CDR3nt: TGTGCCAGCTCACCAATGGGCGCATTACACACCGGGGAGCTGTTTTTT; CDR3aa: CASSPMGALHTGELFF
d_gene: TRBD1; j_gene: TRBJ2-2; v_gene: TRBV7-9; abundance: few; len: 16; CDR3nt: TGTGCCAGCAGCTTATTGGGACAGGGCCACGCCGGGGAGCTGTTTTTT; CDR3aa: CASSLLGQGHAGELFF
d_gene: NA; j_gene: TRBJ2-4; v_gene: TRBV20-1; abundance: NA; len: 15; CDR3nt: TGCAGTGCTAGACAGGGATCCCTTCCCAAAAACATTCAGTACTTC; CDR3aa: CSARQGSLPKNIQYF
d_gene: NA; j_gene: TRBJ2-1; v_gene: TRBV6-2/TRBV6-3; abundance: many; len: 16; CDR3nt: TGTGCCAGCAGTTACTCCCCGGGGTTTGGGGTCGGTGAGCAGTTCTTC; CDR3aa: CASSYSPGFGVGEQFF
d_gene: NA; j_gene: TRBJ2-7; v_gene: TRBV12-3/TRBV12-4; abundance: NA; len: 13; CDR3nt: TGTGCCAGCAGCTATAGTTCCAAAGGAGAGCAGTACTTC; CDR3aa: CASSYSSKGEQYF
d_gene: NA; j_gene: TRBJ2-5; v_gene: TRBV9; abundance: NA; len: 16; CDR3nt: TGTGCCAGCAGCGTAGAGGGGGGGACAGCGGGAGAGACCCAGTACTTC; CDR3aa: CASSVEGGTAGETQYF
d_gene: NA; j_gene: TRBJ2-6; v_gene: TRBV6-1; abundance: few; len: 15; CDR3nt: TGTGCCAGCAGTGTATCGTACTCTGGGGCCAACGTCCTGACTTTC; CDR3aa: CASSVSYSGANVLTF
d_gene: TRBD2; j_gene: TRBJ2-7; v_gene: TRBV20-1; abundance: few; len: 14; CDR3nt: TGCAGTGCTAGAGATCTAGCGGGGAGCTACGAGCAGTACTTC; CDR3aa: CSARDLAGSYEQYF
d_gene: NA; j_gene: TRBJ2-1; v_gene: TRBV29-1; abundance: NA; len: 13; CDR3nt: TGCAGTGCCGGAAGGGGGAATTACAATGAGCAGTTCTTC; CDR3aa: CSAGRGNYNEQFF
d_gene: NA; j_gene: TRBJ2-1; v_gene: TRBV28; abundance: few; len: 12; CDR3nt: TGTGCCAGCGCCGGACCATCCAATGAGCAGTTCTTC; CDR3aa: CASAGPSNEQFF
d_gene: TRBD2; j_gene: TRBJ2-5; v_gene: TRBV6-2/TRBV6-3; abundance: few; len: 16; CDR3nt: TGTGCCAGCAGTACGCTAGCGGTCGCGCGCGGGGAGACCCAGTACTTC; CDR3aa: CASSTLAVARGETQYF
d_gene: NA; j_gene: TRBJ2-3; v_gene: TRBV7-2; abundance: NA; len: 14; CDR3nt: TGTGCCAGCAGCTCCCGATCTATCACAGATACGCAGTATTTT; CDR3aa: CASSSRSITDTQYF
d_gene: TRBD2; j_gene: TRBJ2-1; v_gene: TRBV6-2/TRBV6-3; abundance: NA; len: 15; CDR3nt: TGTGCCAGCGTGCGGGACTACGCCTCGAGGAATGAGCAGTTCTTC; CDR3aa: CASVRDYASRNEQFF
d_gene: NA; j_gene: TRBJ1-1; v_gene: TRBV28; abundance: NA; len: 14; CDR3nt: TGTGCCAGCATCGAAGGGGGGCCATTGACTGAAGCTTTCTTT; CDR3aa: CASIEGGPLTEAFF
d_gene: NA; j_gene: TRBJ1-6; v_gene: TRBV28; abundance: few; len: 15; CDR3nt: TGTGCCAGCAGTTTTGCCGGGTCCTATAATTCACCCCTCCACTTT; CDR3aa: CASSFAGSYNSPLHF
d_gene: NA; j_gene: TRBJ1-2; v_gene: TRBV6-2/TRBV6-3; abundance: few; len: 14; CDR3nt: TGTGCCAGCAGTTACGTTGGACACCTCTATGGCTACACCTTC; CDR3aa: CASSYVGHLYGYTF
d_gene: NA; j_gene: TRBJ2-7; v_gene: TRBV4-1; abundance: many; len: 15; CDR3nt: TGCGCCAGCAGCCAAGAAGCATTTACCGCCTACGAGCAGTACTTC; CDR3aa: CASSQEAFTAYEQYF
d_gene: TRBD1; j_gene: TRBJ2-3; v_gene: TRBV6-1; abundance: few; len: 14; CDR3nt: TGTGCCAGCAGACAGGGGTTTAACACAGATACGCAGTATTTT; CDR3aa: CASRQGFNTDTQYF
d_gene: TRBD2; j_gene: TRBJ2-1; v_gene: TRBV20-1; abundance: many; len: 13; CDR3nt: TGCAGTGGCTCAGCGGGAATCTACAATGAGCAGTTCTTC; CDR3aa: CSGSAGIYNEQFF
d_gene: NA; j_gene: TRBJ2-7; v_gene: TRBV2; abundance: NA; len: 14; CDR3nt: TGTGCCAGCAGTGATGGGGCAGGGTCCTACGAGCAGTACTTC; CDR3aa: CASSDGAGSYEQYF
d_gene: NA; j_gene: TRBJ2-7; v_gene: TRBV27; abundance: NA; len: 17; CDR3nt: TGTGCCAGCAGTCGTTATCTTCACGACAGGAGTTCCTACGAGCAGTACTTC; CDR3aa: CASSRYLHDRSSYEQYF
d_gene: NA; j_gene: TRBJ2-6; v_gene: TRBV10-3; abundance: NA; len: 16; CDR3nt: TGTGCCATCAGTGGTGTCAGGGCCTCTGGGGCCAACGTCCTGACTTTC; CDR3aa: CAISGVRASGANVLTF
d_gene: NA; j_gene: TRBJ1-1; v_gene: TRBV10-3; abundance: NA; len: 13; CDR3nt: TGTGCCATCAGACGTGAGGGGCAAACTGAAGCTTTCTTT; CDR3aa: CAIRREGQTEAFF
d_gene: NA; j_gene: TRBJ2-7; v_gene: TRBV28; abundance: NA; len: 13; CDR3nt: TGTGCCAGCAGTTTGGGTCGAGACTTCGAGCAGTACTTC; CDR3aa: CASSLGRDFEQYF
d_gene: NA; j_gene: TRBJ2-7; v_gene: TRBV5-1; abundance: NA; len: 15; CDR3nt: TGCGCCAGCAGCTTAGCCGACAGTCTCTACAACGAGCAGTACTTC; CDR3aa: CASSLADSLYNEQYF
d_gene: NA; j_gene: TRBJ2-7; v_gene: TRBV6-1; abundance: few; len: 13; CDR3nt: TGTGCCAGCAGGCGGGGGCACTCCTACGAGCAGTACTTC; CDR3aa: CASRRGHSYEQYF
d_gene: NA; j_gene: TRBJ2-4; v_gene: TRBV2; abundance: NA; len: 14; CDR3nt: TGTGCCAGCGCAGGGGACACCGGCAAAAACATTCAGTACTTC; CDR3aa: CASAGDTGKNIQYF
d_gene: TRBD1; j_gene: TRBJ2-5; v_gene: TRBV29-1; abundance: few; len: 13; CDR3nt: TGCAGCGTTGACTCGACAGGGGTAGAGACCCAGTACTTC; CDR3aa: CSVDSTGVETQYF
d_gene: NA; j_gene: TRBJ1-3; v_gene: TRBV20-1; abundance: NA; len: 11; CDR3nt: TGCAGTGCCCTTATAAGTAGGACCATATATTTT; CDR3aa: CSALISRTIYF
d_gene: NA; j_gene: TRBJ2-7; v_gene: TRBV5-1; abundance: few; len: 15; CDR3nt: TGCGCCAGCAGCTTGGGGGAGGCAGACTCCTACGAGCAGTACTTC; CDR3aa: CASSLGEADSYEQYF
d_gene: TRBD1; j_gene: TRBJ1-4; v_gene: TRBV5-1; abundance: NA; len: 16; CDR3nt: TGCGCCAGCAGCTTGGGGTCGACAGGGATTGGAGAAAAACTGTTTTTT; CDR3aa: CASSLGSTGIGEKLFF
d_gene: NA; j_gene: TRBJ1-1; v_gene: TRBV12-3/TRBV12-4; abundance: few; len: 18; CDR3nt: TGTGCCAGCAGTTTTAGTCCCGACTTCCAAGGGGGGTTCACTGAAGCTTTCTTT; CDR3aa: CASSFSPDFQGGFTEAFF
d_gene: TRBD2; j_gene: TRBJ2-5; v_gene: TRBV29-1; abundance: NA; len: 17; CDR3nt: TGCAGCGTTGCAGGGGTCCTAGCGGGGGTTCTGGGAGAGACCCAGTACTTC; CDR3aa: CSVAGVLAGVLGETQYF
d_gene: NA; j_gene: TRBJ1-1; v_gene: TRBV9; abundance: few; len: 12; CDR3nt: TGTGCCAGCAGCGTAGGATTCACTGAAGCTTTCTTT; CDR3aa: CASSVGFTEAFF
d_gene: NA; j_gene: TRBJ1-1; v_gene: TRBV20-1; abundance: many; len: 12; CDR3nt: TGCAGTGCTGCCCACCGGGATCAAAAAGCTTTCTTT; CDR3aa: CSAAHRDQKAFF
d_gene: NA; j_gene: TRBJ2-7; v_gene: TRBV12-3/TRBV12-4; abundance: few; len: 14; CDR3nt: TGTGCCAGCAGCGGTTCTACAGGGTTCTACGAGCAGTACTTC; CDR3aa: CASSGSTGFYEQYF
d_gene: TRBD2; j_gene: TRBJ2-1; v_gene: TRBV28; abundance: NA; len: 15; CDR3nt: TGTGCCAGCGCAAATTTAGCGGGATCAGACAATGAGCAGTTCTTC; CDR3aa: CASANLAGSDNEQFF
d_gene: NA; j_gene: TRBJ1-1; v_gene: TRBV15; abundance: NA; len: 13; CDR3nt: TGTGCCACCAGCGGGGGGGTGGACGGTGAAGCTTTCTTT; CDR3aa: CATSGGVDGEAFF
d_gene: TRBD1; j_gene: TRBJ2-1; v_gene: TRBV20-1; abundance: NA; len: 16; CDR3nt: TGCAGTGCTAGAGACCCGGGACAGCTACGCTACAATGAGCAGTTCTTC; CDR3aa: CSARDPGQLRYNEQFF
d_gene: NA; j_gene: TRBJ2-3; v_gene: TRBV13; abundance: few; len: 18; CDR3nt: TGTGCCAGCAGCTTAGGCCTGGGGCGGGGGACAACCACAGATACGCAGTATTTT; CDR3aa: CASSLGLGRGTTTDTQYF